Below, one T cell receptor beta chain is given with its context. Antigen: not known. TCRdb reanalysed the reads using MiXCR and keeps one entry per CDR3 protein. The sample includes some 590,000 distinct CDR3 sequences, almost 40% of them seen just once. These data are taken from a study of T cell repertoires in cytomegalovirus infection. Study at large: It was recently identified HLA-C-restricted and well-studied HLA-B-restricted CMV epitopes that the study used.

The V and J ends lost 5 bases and 2 bases, in that order; junction bases with no gene match: 8. Looked up from germline, CDR1 is SEHNR and CDR2 is FQNEAQ (reference sequence). The CDR3 is 16 residues long. This rearrangement joins TRBV7-9 to TRBJ2-3; 9 nucleotides align to TRBD2. The source was cultured PBMCs, collected from culture after CMV antigen stimulation. The receptor was isolated from a human donor in good health (CMV status not recorded). Some clones in this sample may be carry-over from other donors' samples. CDR3 nucleotide sequence: TGTGCCAGCAGCGAAACAGCGGGAGGATACACAGATACGCAGTATTTT. This translates into CASSETAGGYTDTQYF.